This TCR beta chain came from a study of CD8 T cells in ankylosing spondylitis. TCRdb itself ran the 5' RACE reads through MiXCR, one entry per CDR3 protein. This sample yields about 240,000 distinct CDR3 sequences, of which approximately 9% are seen a single time; 6.8% belongs to the top ten. Trimming took off 6 bases at V and 5 bases at J, with 16 bases between the two ends. This CDR3 region has 14 residues. CDR1 and CDR2 from the germline V gene are MNHNS and SASEGT. This clonotype was recorded at least ten times. The V and J genes are TRBV6-1 and TRBJ2-5; D is unresolved. The sample consisted of blood, either unsorted or a sorted T cell fraction (not recorded which). The receptor was isolated from a male donor with ankylosing spondylitis or in good health (not recorded which). The CDR3 spells CASSRLGIGETQYF. CDR3 in DNA: TGTGCCAGCAGCCGACTGGGAATTGGGGAGACCCAGTACTTC.